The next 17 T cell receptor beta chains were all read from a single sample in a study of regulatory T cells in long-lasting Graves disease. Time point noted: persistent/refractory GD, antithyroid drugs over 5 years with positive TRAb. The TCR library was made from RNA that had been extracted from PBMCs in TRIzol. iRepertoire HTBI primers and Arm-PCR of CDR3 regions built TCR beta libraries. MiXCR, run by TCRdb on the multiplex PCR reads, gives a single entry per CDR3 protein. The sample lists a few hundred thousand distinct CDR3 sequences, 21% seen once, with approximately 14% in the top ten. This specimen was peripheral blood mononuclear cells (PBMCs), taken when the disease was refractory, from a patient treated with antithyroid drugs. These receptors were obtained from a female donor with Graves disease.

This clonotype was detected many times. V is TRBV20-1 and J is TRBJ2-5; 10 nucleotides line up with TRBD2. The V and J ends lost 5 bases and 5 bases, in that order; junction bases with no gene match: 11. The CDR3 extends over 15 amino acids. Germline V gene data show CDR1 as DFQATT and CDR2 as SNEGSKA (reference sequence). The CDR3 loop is CSAYSSGRAEETQYF. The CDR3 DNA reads TGCAGTGCTTACTCGAGCGGGAGGGCGGAGGAGACCCAGTACTTC.

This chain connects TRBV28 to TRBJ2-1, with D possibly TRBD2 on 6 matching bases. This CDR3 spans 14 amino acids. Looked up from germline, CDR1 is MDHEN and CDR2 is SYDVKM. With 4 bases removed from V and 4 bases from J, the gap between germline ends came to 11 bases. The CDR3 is CASSSGAPYNEQFF. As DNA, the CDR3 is TGTGCCAGCAGTTCGGGAGCACCGTACAATGAGCAGTTCTTC.

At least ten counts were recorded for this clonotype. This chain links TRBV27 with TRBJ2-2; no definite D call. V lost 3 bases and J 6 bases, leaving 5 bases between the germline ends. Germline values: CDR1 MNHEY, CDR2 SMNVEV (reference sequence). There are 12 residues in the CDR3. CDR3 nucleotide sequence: TGTGCCAGCAGTTTTAGCTCCGGGGAGCTGTTTTTT. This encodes CASSFSSGELFF.

The CDR3 reads CASGKGNEQFF. CDR3 sequence (DNA): TGTGCCAGTGGAAAAGGGAATGAGCAGTTCTTC. The chain employs TRBV19 and TRBJ2-1; D is uncertain. The CDR3 has 11 amino acids. V gave up 8 bases and J gave up 7 bases, with 9 bases separating them. Per germline, CDR1 LNHDA and CDR2 SQIVND (reference sequence).

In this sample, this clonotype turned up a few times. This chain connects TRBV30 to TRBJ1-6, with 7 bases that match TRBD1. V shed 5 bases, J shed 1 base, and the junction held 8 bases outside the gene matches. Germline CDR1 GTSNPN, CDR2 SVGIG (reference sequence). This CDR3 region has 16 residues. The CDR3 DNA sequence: TGTGCCTGGGGAGACAGGGAGGGGTCCTATAATTCACCCCTCCACTTT. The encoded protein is CAWGDREGSYNSPLHF.

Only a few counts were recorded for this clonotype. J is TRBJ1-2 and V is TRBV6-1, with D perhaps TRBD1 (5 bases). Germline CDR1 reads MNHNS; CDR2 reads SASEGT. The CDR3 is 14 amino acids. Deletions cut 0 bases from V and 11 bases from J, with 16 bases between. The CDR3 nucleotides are TGTGCCAGCAGTGAAGCAGGGGACGGGAAAGGGTACACCTTC. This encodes CASSEAGDGKGYTF.

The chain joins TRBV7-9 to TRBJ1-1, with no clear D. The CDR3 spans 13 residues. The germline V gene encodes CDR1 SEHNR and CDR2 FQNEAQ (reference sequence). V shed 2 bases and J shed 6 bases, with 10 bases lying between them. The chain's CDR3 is CASSLLVLPEAFF. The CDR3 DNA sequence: TGTGCCAGCAGCTTACTCGTTCTCCCTGAAGCTTTCTTT.

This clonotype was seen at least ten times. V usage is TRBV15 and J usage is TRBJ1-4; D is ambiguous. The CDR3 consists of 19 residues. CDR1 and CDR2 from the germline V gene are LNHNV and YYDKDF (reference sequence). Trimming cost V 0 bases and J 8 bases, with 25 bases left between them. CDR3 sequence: CATSRDAAIGPNRGEKLFF. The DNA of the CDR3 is TGTGCCACCAGCAGAGATGCCGCCATAGGACCAAATCGTGGGGAAAAACTGTTTTTT. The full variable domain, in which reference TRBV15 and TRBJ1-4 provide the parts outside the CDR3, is DAMVIQNPRYQVTQFGKPVTLSCSQTLNHNVMYWYQQKSSQAPKLLFHYYDKDFNNEADTPDNFQSRRPNTSFCFLDIRSPGLGDTAMYLCATSRDAAIGPNRGEKLFFGSGTQLSVL.

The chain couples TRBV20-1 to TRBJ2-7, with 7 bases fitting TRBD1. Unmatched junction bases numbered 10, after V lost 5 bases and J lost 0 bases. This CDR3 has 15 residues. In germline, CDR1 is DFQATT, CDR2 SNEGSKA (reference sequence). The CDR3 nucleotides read TGCAGTGCTGGGCTTCCGACAGGGTCCTCCTACGAGCAGTACTTC. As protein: CSAGLPTGSSYEQYF.

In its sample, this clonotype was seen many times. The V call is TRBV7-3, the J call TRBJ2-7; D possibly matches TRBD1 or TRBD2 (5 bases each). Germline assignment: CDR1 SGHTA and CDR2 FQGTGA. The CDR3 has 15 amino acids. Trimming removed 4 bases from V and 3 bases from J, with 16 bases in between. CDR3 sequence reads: CASSSGPGRNYEQYF. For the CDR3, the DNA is TGTGCCAGCAGCTCCGGGCCGGGACGGAACTACGAGCAGTACTTC.

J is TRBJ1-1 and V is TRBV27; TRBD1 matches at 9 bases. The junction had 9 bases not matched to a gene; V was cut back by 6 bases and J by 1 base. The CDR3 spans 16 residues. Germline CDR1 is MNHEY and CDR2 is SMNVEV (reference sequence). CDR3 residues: CASRVWGTGRNTEAFF. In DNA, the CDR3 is TGTGCCAGCAGGGTTTGGGGGACAGGGCGGAACACTGAAGCTTTCTTT.

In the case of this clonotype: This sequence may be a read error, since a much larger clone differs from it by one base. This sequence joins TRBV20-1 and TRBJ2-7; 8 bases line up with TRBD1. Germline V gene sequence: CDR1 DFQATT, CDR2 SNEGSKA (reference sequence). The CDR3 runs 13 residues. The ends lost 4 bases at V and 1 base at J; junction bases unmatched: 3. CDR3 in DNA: TGCAGTGCTACGGGACAGGAATCCTACGAGCAGTACTTC. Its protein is CSATGQESYEQYF.

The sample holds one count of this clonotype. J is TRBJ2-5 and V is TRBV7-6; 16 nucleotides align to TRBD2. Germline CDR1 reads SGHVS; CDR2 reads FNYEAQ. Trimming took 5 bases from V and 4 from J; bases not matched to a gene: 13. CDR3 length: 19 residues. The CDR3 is CASSQTPGLAGGPAETQYF. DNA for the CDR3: TGTGCCAGCAGCCAGACACCGGGACTAGCGGGAGGGCCAGCAGAGACCCAGTACTTC.

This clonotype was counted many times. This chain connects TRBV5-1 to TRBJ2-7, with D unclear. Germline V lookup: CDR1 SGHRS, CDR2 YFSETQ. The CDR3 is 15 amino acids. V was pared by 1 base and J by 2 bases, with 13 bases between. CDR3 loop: CASSLTLRGAYEQYF. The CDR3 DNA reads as TGCGCCAGCAGCTTGACCCTGCGCGGTGCCTACGAGCAGTACTTC.

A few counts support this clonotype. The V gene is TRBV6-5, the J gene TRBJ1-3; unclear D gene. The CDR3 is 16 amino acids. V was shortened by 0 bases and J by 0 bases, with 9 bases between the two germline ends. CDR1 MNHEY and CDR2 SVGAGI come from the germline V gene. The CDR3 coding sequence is TGTGCCAGCAGTTACTCGGCACCCAGCTCTGGAAACACCATATATTTT. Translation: CASSYSAPSSGNTIYF.

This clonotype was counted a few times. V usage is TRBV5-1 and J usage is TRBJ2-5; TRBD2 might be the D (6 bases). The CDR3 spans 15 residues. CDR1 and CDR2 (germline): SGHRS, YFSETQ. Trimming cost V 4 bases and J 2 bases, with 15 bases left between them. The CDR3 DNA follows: TGCGCCAGCAGCGGGCTAGGCGGGGAGCAAGAGACCCAGTACTTC. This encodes CASSGLGGEQETQYF.

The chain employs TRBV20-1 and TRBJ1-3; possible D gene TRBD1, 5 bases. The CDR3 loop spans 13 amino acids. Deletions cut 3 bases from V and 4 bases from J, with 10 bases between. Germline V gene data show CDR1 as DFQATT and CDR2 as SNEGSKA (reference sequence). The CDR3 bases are TGCAGTGCTAGCAGGGAAGCAGGAAACACCATATATTTT. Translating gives CSASREAGNTIYF.